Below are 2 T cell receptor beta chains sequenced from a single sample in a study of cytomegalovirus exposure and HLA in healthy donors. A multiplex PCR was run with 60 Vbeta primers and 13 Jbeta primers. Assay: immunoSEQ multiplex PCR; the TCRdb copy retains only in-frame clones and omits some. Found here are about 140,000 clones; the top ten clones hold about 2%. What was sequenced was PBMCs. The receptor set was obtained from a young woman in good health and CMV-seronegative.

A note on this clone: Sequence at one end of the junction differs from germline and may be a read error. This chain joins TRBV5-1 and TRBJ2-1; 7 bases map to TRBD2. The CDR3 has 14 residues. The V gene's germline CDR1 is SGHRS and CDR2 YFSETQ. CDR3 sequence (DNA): TGCGCCAGCAGCTTGCCGGGAGGATCCAATGAGCAGCTCTTC. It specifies CASSLPGGSNEQLF.

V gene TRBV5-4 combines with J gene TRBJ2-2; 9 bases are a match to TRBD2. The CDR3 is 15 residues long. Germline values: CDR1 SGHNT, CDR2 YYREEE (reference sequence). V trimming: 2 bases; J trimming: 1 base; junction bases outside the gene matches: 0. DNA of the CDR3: TGTGCCAGCAGCTTTAGCGGGAGGAACACCGGGGAGCTGTTTTTT. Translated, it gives CASSFSGRNTGELFF.